This entry lists 27 T cell receptor beta chains sequenced from one sample in a study of molecular identifiers for immune sequencing clone quantification. TCRdb ran MiXCR on the PCR reads and lists one entry per CDR3 protein. The table records over 85,000 distinct CDR3 sequences, under 40% of them present only once. Sequenced input: naive CD8+ T cells from blood, with Jurkat cell RNA spiked in. The subset: FACS-sorted CD8+CD4-CCR7+CD45RA+ naive T cells. These receptor sequences come from a human donor in good health. Some libraries in this study had Jurkat cell RNA spiked in.

This chain links TRBV3-1 with TRBJ2-7; possibly TRBD1 for D (6 bases). The CDR3 consists of 16 residues. V lost 6 bases and J 6 bases, leaving 24 bases between the germline ends. Looked up from germline, CDR1 is LGHDT and CDR2 is YNNKEL (reference sequence). The CDR3 region is CASSTPPGHPGPEQYF. In nucleotides, the CDR3 is TGTGCCAGCAGTACACCCCCGGGACACCCAGGGCCCGAGCAGTACTTC.

The chain joins TRBV29-1 to TRBJ1-1; D remains ambiguous. CDR1 is SQVTM and CDR2 is ANQGSEA in the germline V gene. V was cut by 2 bases and J by 1 base, with 11 bases left in between. The CDR3 consists of 14 residues. CDR3 sequence: CSVEPGNGNTEAFF. For the CDR3, the DNA is TGCAGCGTTGAACCCGGGAATGGGAACACTGAAGCTTTCTTT.

The gene calls are TRBV11-2 and TRBJ2-7, with D hard to call. The CDR3 extends over 12 amino acids. The V gene's germline CDR1 is SGHAT and CDR2 FQNNGV. The V gene lost 1 base and the J gene lost 6 bases, with 7 bases spanning the gap. The chain's CDR3 is CASSLGQTEQYF. CDR3 DNA: TGTGCCAGCAGCTTAGGTCAGACCGAGCAGTACTTC.

This clonotype was seen more than once but under ten times. The V call is TRBV19, the J call TRBJ2-3, with TRBD2 as a possible D gene (6 bases). Between the trimmed V and J ends, which lost 9 bases and 2 bases, there was a span of 18 bases. Germline-derived CDR1 and CDR2 are LNHDA and SQIVND (reference sequence). The CDR3 contains 15 residues. The CDR3 reads CASQMGGTYTDTQYF. The CDR3 DNA follows: TGTGCCAGCCAAATGGGCGGGACGTACACAGATACGCAGTATTTT.

As regards this clonotype: Here the CDR3 omits its conserved ending phenylalanine or tryptophan, so a read error is the likely source. CDR3 nucleotides: TGCGCCAGCAGCCAAGGGTCGATGGAGGAGCAGTACATC. As protein: CASSQGSMEEQYI. This sequence joins TRBV4-3 and TRBJ2-7; D is unclear. The V gene's germline CDR1 is LGHNA and CDR2 YSLEER. V lost 1 base and J 7 bases, leaving 11 bases between the germline ends. There are 13 residues in the CDR3.

The rearrangement joins TRBV12-3 or TRBV12-4 to TRBJ1-1, with a weak D call TRBD1 (6 bases). V was pared by 5 bases and J by 0 bases, with 16 bases between. The CDR3 covers 16 residues. DNA of the CDR3: TGTGCCAGCAGTAAACAGGGTAATCCAATGAACACTGAAGCTTTCTTT. It is translated as CASSKQGNPMNTEAFF.

At least ten counts were recorded for this clonotype. The rearrangement joins TRBV6-5 to TRBJ2-7, with 13 positions matching TRBD2. This CDR3 is built from 14 residues. Germline CDR1 MNHEY, CDR2 SVGAGI. Trimming at V came to 7 bases and at J to 6 bases, leaving 6 bases not matched to a gene. CDR3 sequence reads: CASNPLAGGTEQYF. CDR3 sequence (DNA): TGTGCCAGCAACCCACTAGCGGGAGGGACCGAGCAGTACTTC.

The chain links TRBV7-9 to TRBJ2-7; TRBD2 matches at 8 bases. The CDR3 has 17 amino acids. J was trimmed by 4 bases and V by 4 bases; bases with no gene match: 15. Germline V CDR1 and CDR2: SEHNR, FQNEAQ (reference sequence). The CDR3 DNA follows: TGTGCCAGCAGCTCTCCAACTAGCGGCAGTGGAAGTTACGAGCAGTACTTC. It encodes CASSSPTSGSGSYEQYF.

This clonotype occurred many times. CDR3 sequence reads: CAGEPKETQYF. In DNA, the CDR3 is TGTGCTGGGGAACCCAAGGAGACCCAGTACTTC. The V call is TRBV12-5, the J call TRBJ2-5; D remains unclear. The CDR3 is made up of 11 amino acids. In germline, CDR1 is LGHNT, CDR2 FRNRAP. V gave up 11 bases and J gave up 5 bases, with 12 bases separating them.

A word on this clonotype: Mismatch with germline at one junction end may stem from a read error. The V gene is TRBV4-2, the J gene TRBJ1-1; D not resolved. Germline loops: CDR1 LGHNA, CDR2 YNFKEQ. CDR3 length: 11 amino acids. The CDR3 spells CAGSHFTEAFF. CDR3 nucleotides: TGTGCCGGCAGCCACTTTACTGAAGCTTTCTTT.

The sample holds one count of this clonotype. At one boundary the junction diverges from the germline segment, which might be a read error. V gene TRBV7-9 combines with J gene TRBJ2-2; tentatively, D is TRBD1 or TRBD2 (6 bases each). Germline V CDR1 and CDR2: SEHNR, FQNEAQ (reference sequence). CDR3 size: 16 residues. CDR3 DNA sequence: TGTGCCAGCAGCTCCGCCCGAGGGGGAGGTACCGGGGAGCTGGTTTTT. Its protein is CASSSARGGGTGELVF.

This chain uses TRBV19 with TRBJ1-1; D is undetermined. The CDR3 consists of 13 residues. V lost 3 bases, J lost 3 bases, and 8 bases lay in between. Germline lookup yields CDR1 LNHDA and CDR2 SQIVND (reference sequence). The chain's CDR3 is CASSIGQYTEAFF. In DNA form, the CDR3 reads TGTGCCAGTAGTATCGGGCAGTACACTGAAGCTTTCTTT.

This chain joins TRBV28 and TRBJ2-5; unclear D gene. This CDR3 has 13 amino acids. The V end was cut by 4 bases, the J end by 0 bases, with 6 bases between. Germline CDR1 and CDR2: MDHEN and SYDVKM. CDR3 DNA: TGTGCCAGCAGTTCAGGACACCAAGAGACCCAGTACTTC. As protein: CASSSGHQETQYF.

The chain employs TRBV20-1 and TRBJ2-7; 9 nucleotides agree with TRBD2. Germline-derived CDR1 and CDR2 are DFQATT and SNEGSKA (reference sequence). The trim removed 3 bases at V and 3 bases at J, leaving 3 bases unmatched. The CDR3 has 13 residues. In nucleotides, the CDR3 is TGCAGTGCTAGGGGACTAGCCTTCTACGAGCAGTACTTC. Translated: CSARGLAFYEQYF.

The chain is built from TRBV10-3 and TRBJ1-1, with 7 bases fitting TRBD1. Per germline, CDR1 ENHRY and CDR2 SYGVKD. V lost 6 bases, J lost 4 bases, and 8 bases stayed unmatched. The CDR3 has 14 amino acids. CDR3 nucleotide sequence: TGTGCCATCAGAGCCACAGGGGTCCTCACTGAAGCTTTCTTT. Its translation: CAIRATGVLTEAFF.

The chain is built from TRBV10-2 and TRBJ2-5, with 9 bases aligning to TRBD1. J was trimmed by 9 bases and V by 0 bases; bases with no gene match: 8. Germline CDR1 WSHSY, CDR2 SAAADI. The CDR3 sequence is 15 residues long. CDR3 DNA: TGCGCCAGCAGTGAGTCGCGGACAGGGGCACGGGCCCAGTACTTC. It specifies CASSESRTGARAQYF.

This clonotype qualifies as medium-sized. The chain carries TRBV25-1 and TRBJ2-7; 9 nucleotides align to TRBD2. V lost 10 bases, J lost 4 bases, and 8 bases stayed unmatched. CDR3 length: 13 residues. The germline gives CDR1 MGHDK, CDR2 SYGVNS. This CDR3 reads CATDLAGGYEQYF. As DNA, the CDR3 is TGTGCCACCGACCTCGCGGGAGGGTACGAGCAGTACTTC.

The J gene is TRBJ2-6, the V gene TRBV5-6; D might be TRBD2 (6 bases). CDR1 SGHDT and CDR2 YYEEEE come from the germline V gene. The V end lost 2 bases, the J end lost 1 base, and 10 bases lay between the germline ends. This CDR3 is built from 16 residues. This CDR3 reads CASSFPGGSGANVLTF. DNA for the CDR3: TGTGCCAGCAGCTTCCCCGGGGGTTCTGGGGCCAACGTCCTGACTTTC.

Details on this clonotype: Just one base apart from a much larger clone, this may be a read error. This sequence joins TRBV7-6 and TRBJ2-5; no reliable D call. V was shortened by 1 base and J by 2 bases, with 8 bases between the two germline ends. Germline CDR1 and CDR2: SGHVS and FNYEAQ. The CDR3 length is 14 residues. The CDR3 coding sequence is TGTGCCAGCAGCTTAGTTTACACTCAAGAGACCCAGTACTTC. It specifies CASSLVYTQETQYF. Together with reference TRBV7-6 and TRBJ2-5, the CDR3 gives the full variable domain: GAGVSQSPRYKVTKRGQDVALRCDPISGHVSLYWYRQALGQGPEFLTYFNYEAQQDKSGLPNDRFSAERPEGSISTLTIQRTEQRDSAMYRCASSLVYTQETQYFGPGTRLLVL.

This clonotype was seen only a few times. The V gene is TRBV7-9, the J gene TRBJ1-5; TRBD1 is a possible D gene (5 bases). V was shortened by 5 bases and J by 2 bases, with 16 bases between the two germline ends. The CDR3 totals 16 residues. Germline lookup yields CDR1 SEHNR and CDR2 FQNEAQ (reference sequence). The CDR3 nucleotides are TGTGCCAGCAGCCCACCCGGTGGGGGAGGCAATCAGCCCCAGCATTTT. Translating it yields CASSPPGGGGNQPQHF.

As for this clonotype: This may stem from a read error, because a much larger clone lies one nucleotide away. CDR3 amino acids: CAGSVAGATEAFF. The CDR3, as DNA: TGTGCCGGCAGCGTAGCAGGGGCCACTGAAGCTTTCTTT. J is TRBJ1-1 and V is TRBV9; perhaps TRBD1 as D (6 bases). The CDR3 runs 13 residues. Germline V gene sequence: CDR1 SGDLS, CDR2 YYNGEE.

This chain uses TRBV28 with TRBJ2-5, with 9 nucleotides matching TRBD1. CDR3 length: 16 amino acids. The V gene end was trimmed by 5 bases and the J gene end by 4 bases; junction bases not matched to a gene: 11. The germline V gene has CDR1 MDHEN and CDR2 SYDVKM. CDR3 nucleotide sequence: TGTGCCAGCAGTCTGTCACCGGGACAGGGCCTAGAGACCCAGTACTTC. Protein product: CASSLSPGQGLETQYF.

With respect to this clonotype: A read error is possible here, since a much larger clone lies one base away. This rearrangement joins TRBV7-9 to TRBJ2-7; 9 bases align to TRBD1. This CDR3 has 14 residues. The trim removed 8 bases at V and 4 bases at J, leaving 9 bases unmatched. Germline CDR1 is SEHNR and CDR2 is FQNEAQ (reference sequence). Here the CDR3 reads CASGLGQGKYEQYF. Here the CDR3 DNA reads TGTGCCAGCGGCCTAGGACAGGGGAAGTACGAGCAGTACTTC.

As to this clonotype: A read error may be the cause here, since a much bigger clone is one base away. The chain combines TRBV29-1 with TRBJ2-6; 7 bases map to TRBD1. Germline CDR1 is SQVTM and CDR2 is ANQGSEA. The CDR3 runs 16 residues. In nucleotides, the CDR3 is TGCTGCGTTGAAGCGGACAGGAAGACTGGGGCCAACGTCCTGACTTTC. Translation gives CCVEADRKTGANVLTF. The full variable domain, its missing parts supplied by reference TRBV29-1 and TRBJ2-6, is SAVISQKPSRDICQRGTSLTIQCQVDSQVTMMFWYRQQPGQSLTLIATANQGSEATYESGFVIDKFPISRPNLTFSTLTVSNMSPEDSSIYLCCVEADRKTGANVLTFGAGSRLTVL.

Concerning this clonotype: Just one base apart from a much larger clone, this may be a read error. The chain is built from TRBV9 and TRBJ2-1; possibly TRBD2 for D (6 bases). This CDR3 has 15 amino acids. Germline loops: CDR1 SGDLS, CDR2 YYNGEE. With 1 base removed from V and 5 bases from J, the gap between germline ends came to 13 bases. The CDR3 is CASSVTVADNNEQFF. As DNA, the CDR3 is TGTGCCAGCAGCGTAACGGTAGCGGATAACAATGAGCAGTTCTTC.

This clonotype was recorded only once. One junction end disagrees with the germline gene, perhaps due to a read error. The J gene is TRBJ2-7, the V gene TRBV5-8, with 8 bases fitting TRBD1. The CDR3 is 15 residues long. Looked up from germline, CDR1 is SGHTS and CDR2 is YDEGEE. The CDR3, as DNA: TGTGCCAGCAGCTTGGGACAGGGGACACCCTACGAGCAGTGCTTC. The encoded protein is CASSLGQGTPYEQCF. The variable domain in full, with the rest retrieved from reference TRBV5-8 and TRBJ2-7, is EAGVTQSPTHLIKTRGQQATLRCSPISGHTSVYWYQQALGLGLQFLLWYDEGEERNRGNFPPRFSGRQFPNYSSELNVNALELEDSALYLCASSLGQGTPYEQCFGPGTRLTVT.

As regards this clonotype: The CDR3 ends on some other residue instead of the conserved phenylalanine or tryptophan, so this is likely a read error. The J gene is TRBJ2-7, the V gene TRBV27; D call uncertain. The CDR3 extends over 13 amino acids. Germline CDR1 is MNHEY and CDR2 is SMNVEV (reference sequence). Trimming removed 6 bases from V and 1 base from J, with 10 bases in between. The CDR3 region has the DNA TGTGCCAGCAGCCGGGCCAAGTCCTACGAGCAGTACCTC. The encoded protein is CASSRAKSYEQYL.